What follows are 18 T cell receptor beta chains derived from one specimen sequenced in a study of cytomegalovirus exposure and HLA in healthy donors. Researchers ran the PCR with 60 Vbeta and 13 Jbeta primers. Sequencing was performed with immunoSEQ multiplex PCR; in TCRdb, only in-frame clones are kept and a portion is missing. The repertoire holds under 200,000 clones, with approximately 81% as singletons. The sample comprised PBMCs. The source of these receptors is a woman in her late teens or twenties in good health and CMV-seronegative.

The CDR3 sequence is CASSRTGGEYTQYF. CDR3 coding DNA: TGTGCCAGCAGTCGCACAGGGGGCGAATATACGCAGTATTTT. V and J are TRBV27 and TRBJ2-3; TRBD1 agrees at 9 bases. Germline V gene sequence: CDR1 MNHEY, CDR2 SMNVEV (reference sequence). This CDR3 comprises 14 residues. After removal of 5 bases from V and 7 bases from J, the junction contained 7 bases not matched to a gene.

The CDR3 reads CAISGQRATGYYNEQFF. For the CDR3, the DNA is TGTGCCATCAGTGGTCAGCGGGCCACTGGTTATTACAATGAGCAGTTCTTC. The genes are TRBV10-3 and TRBJ2-1, with D perhaps TRBD2 (6 bases). The CDR3 runs to 17 residues. V lost 4 bases, J lost 4 bases, and 20 bases lay in between. In germline, CDR1 is ENHRY, CDR2 SYGVKD.

This chain joins TRBV2 and TRBJ1-5, with D hard to call. Trimming took 4 bases from V and 4 from J, leaving 11 bases between them. CDR1 and CDR2 (germline): SNHLY, FYNNEI. The CDR3 spans 14 residues. The CDR3 sequence: CASSAESANQPQHF. CDR3 sequence (DNA): TGTGCCAGCAGTGCGGAGAGCGCGAATCAGCCCCAGCATTTT.

There are a few counts of this clone. The chain links TRBV23-1 to TRBJ1-2; D not certain. TRBV23-1 is labeled an ORF, and its function is uncertain. The CDR3 spans 16 residues. V was pared by 2 bases and J by 4 bases, with 17 bases between. In nucleotides, the CDR3 is TGCGCCAGCAGTCAAACCCAGGCGGGCAGTGGCTATGGCTACACCTTC. This translates into CASSQTQAGSGYGYTF.

This chain links TRBV5-1 with TRBJ2-1, with 8 bases identical to TRBD1. The germline CDR1 and CDR2 sequences are SGHRS and YFSETQ. The CDR3 covers 15 residues. V lost 4 bases and J lost 2; bases outside the gene matches: 5. CDR3 nucleotide sequence: TGCGCCAGCAGCACCCCGGACAGGGCCTACAATGAGCAGTTCTTC. It specifies CASSTPDRAYNEQFF.

V usage is TRBV19 and J usage is TRBJ1-4, with 7 bases lining up with TRBD1. Germline CDR1 and CDR2: LNHDA and SQIVND (reference sequence). The length of the CDR3 is 15 residues. J gave up 7 bases and V 5 bases, and 10 bases lay outside the gene matches. The CDR3 sequence is CASSGQTGSGEKLFF. In nucleotides, the CDR3 is TGTGCCAGTAGTGGACAGACAGGGTCAGGTGAAAAACTGTTTTTT. Using reference TRBV19 and TRBJ1-4 for the parts outside the CDR3, the full variable domain is DGGITQSPKYLFRKEGQNVTLSCEQNLNHDAMYWYRQDPGQGLRLIYYSQIVNDFQKGDIAEGYSVSREKKESFPLTVTSAQKNPTAFYLCASSGQTGSGEKLFFGSGTQLSVL.

The chain joins TRBV2 to TRBJ2-7, with 10 bases that match TRBD2. The trim removed 7 bases at V and 6 bases at J, leaving 12 bases unmatched. The germline V gene has CDR1 SNHLY and CDR2 FYNNEI. This CDR3 comprises 15 residues. The CDR3 is CASMGRVIAGGEQYF. CDR3 in DNA: TGTGCCAGCATGGGTAGGGTAATAGCGGGAGGCGAGCAGTACTTC.

The V call is TRBV7-9, the J call TRBJ1-1, with TRBD1 matching over 9 bases. The ends lost 5 bases at V and 4 bases at J; junction bases unmatched: 5. The CDR3 length is 14 residues. Germline assignment: CDR1 SEHNR and CDR2 FQNEAQ (reference sequence). CDR3 nucleotides: TGTGCCAGCAGCCCCATGGACAGGGGCACTGAAGCTTTCTTT. Its protein product is CASSPMDRGTEAFF.

The chain couples TRBV19 to TRBJ1-1; D not resolved. The V gene's germline CDR1 is LNHDA and CDR2 SQIVND (reference sequence). The CDR3 runs 13 residues. The germline V and J ends were trimmed by 1 base and 6 bases, with 9 bases remaining between them. CDR3 loop: CASSIGREAEAFF. CDR3 sequence (DNA): TGTGCCAGTAGTATAGGTCGGGAGGCTGAAGCTTTCTTT.

For the CDR3, the DNA is TGTGCCAGCTCACCACCGCGACTAGCGGGAGGGTCAGATACGCAGTATTTT. Translating gives CASSPPRLAGGSDTQYF. V is TRBV18 and J is TRBJ2-3, with 14 nucleotides matching TRBD2. The CDR3 covers 17 residues. V shed 0 bases and J 4 bases; nucleotides not matched to a gene: 3. The germline V gene has CDR1 KGHSH and CDR2 LQKENI.

The rearrangement uses TRBV14 and TRBJ1-2; no firm D call. V was cut by 1 base and J by 0 bases, with 9 bases left in between. The germline V gene has CDR1 SGHDN and CDR2 FVKESK. The CDR3 covers 15 residues. The CDR3 DNA is TGTGCCAGCAGCCAAGGTGGCGGAGCTAACTATGGCTACACCTTC. Translation: CASSQGGGANYGYTF.

V and J are TRBV29-1 and TRBJ2-7, with 7 bases lining up with TRBD2. Unmatched junction bases numbered 8, after V lost 4 bases and J lost 2 bases. The CDR3 length is 14 residues. Germline assignment: CDR1 SQVTM and CDR2 ANQGSEA. CDR3 bases: TGCAGCGTTGGACCGAGAGGACTAGCCTACGAGCAGTACTTC. Translating it yields CSVGPRGLAYEQYF.

The gene calls are TRBV5-1 and TRBJ1-4; 8 bases are a match to TRBD1. V lost 5 bases and J lost 8; bases outside the gene matches: 17. The CDR3 contains 17 residues. The V gene's germline CDR1 is SGHRS and CDR2 YFSETQ. The CDR3: CASSKERRTGLDEKLFF. The CDR3 DNA sequence: TGCGCCAGCAGTAAAGAAAGGAGGACAGGGCTCGACGAAAAACTGTTTTTT.

This clone was recorded a few times. The sample has other DNA sequences that encode this CDR3 too. V gene TRBV11-3 combines with J gene TRBJ2-4; D is perhaps TRBD2 (5 bases). Germline CDR1 is SGHNT and CDR2 is YENEEA. Trimming pared 5 bases from V and 2 bases from J, leaving 16 bases between. The CDR3 has 16 residues. CDR3 bases: TGTGCCAGCAGCCGTGGGCAGAGGAGGACCAAAAACATTCAGTACTTC. This codes for CASSRGQRRTKNIQYF.

The CDR3 DNA reads as TGTGCCACCAGCAGTGATTCCAGCGGCCGCACAGATACGCAGTATTTT. Translation gives CATSSDSSGRTDTQYF. V is TRBV15 and J is TRBJ2-3, with a tentative D call TRBD2 (5 bases). Germline V CDR1 and CDR2: LNHNV, YYDKDF (reference sequence). Between the trimmed V and J ends, which lost 3 bases and 1 base, there was a span of 14 bases. CDR3 length: 16 residues.

The chain's CDR3 is CAISGMGQGNSPLHF. The CDR3 DNA is TGTGCCATCAGTGGGATGGGACAGGGTAATTCACCCCTCCACTTT. V and J are TRBV10-3 and TRBJ1-6, with 9 bases identical to TRBD1. Germline V gene data show CDR1 as ENHRY and CDR2 as SYGVKD. The CDR3 length is 15 residues. V lost 4 bases and J lost 6; bases outside the gene matches: 4.

V usage is TRBV7-9 and J usage is TRBJ2-1, with D perhaps TRBD2 (5 bases). The CDR3 sequence is 15 residues long. From germline, CDR1 is SEHNR and CDR2 FQNEAQ (reference sequence). V was cut by 4 bases and J by 7 bases, with 17 bases left in between. The CDR3 DNA follows: TGTGCCAGCAGCTCTCTAGCCCCCTCTGGGAATGAGCAGTTCTTC. Amino acids: CASSSLAPSGNEQFF.

The CDR3 bases are TGTGCCAGCAGCCCGACAGGACAGGGGGCATCCTACGAGCAGTACTTC. This translates into CASSPTGQGASYEQYF. The chain combines TRBV9 with TRBJ2-7; 11 bases fit TRBD1. Unmatched junction bases numbered 7, after V lost 4 bases and J lost 1 base. The germline CDR1 and CDR2 sequences are SGDLS and YYNGEE. The CDR3 consists of 16 residues.